The rows below give T cell receptor beta chains drawn from one sample of a study of blood T cells in healthy people across ages. TCRdb independently ran MiXCR on the 5' RACE reads; one entry per CDR3 protein. Among under 850,000 distinct CDR3 sequences listed, roughly 34% were seen once. What was sequenced was blood. These receptors all come from a man aged 18 to 30 in good health. Each CDR3 is given without its conserved first and last residue. Clone size is stated in some rows and not others, as once, few, many or a class when expanded.

V gene | clone size | CDR3 protein
TRBV27 | few | ASSSYRDRGMF
TRBV7-8 | few | ASSSLTQDPYNEQF
TRBV20-1 | many | SARDVARGAYNEQF
TRBV19 | NA | ASSPRQGADQETQY
TRBV5-1 | NA | ASSVLGSTNEKLF
TRBV9 | NA | ASSVAGQPSEQY
TRBV20-1 | few | SAKGGGDGTEAF
TRBV7-2 | NA | ASSLAGVSTDTQY
TRBV6-5 | NA | ASSYVQGGTEAF
TRBV2 | few | ASDRTSYEQY
TRBV20-1 | many | SCMTRGQGTDTQY
TRBV6-5 | few | ASTPTKNTEAF
TRBV5-1 | NA | ASSRADSTGTQY
TRBV5-1 | NA | VSSPWTGLAKNIQY